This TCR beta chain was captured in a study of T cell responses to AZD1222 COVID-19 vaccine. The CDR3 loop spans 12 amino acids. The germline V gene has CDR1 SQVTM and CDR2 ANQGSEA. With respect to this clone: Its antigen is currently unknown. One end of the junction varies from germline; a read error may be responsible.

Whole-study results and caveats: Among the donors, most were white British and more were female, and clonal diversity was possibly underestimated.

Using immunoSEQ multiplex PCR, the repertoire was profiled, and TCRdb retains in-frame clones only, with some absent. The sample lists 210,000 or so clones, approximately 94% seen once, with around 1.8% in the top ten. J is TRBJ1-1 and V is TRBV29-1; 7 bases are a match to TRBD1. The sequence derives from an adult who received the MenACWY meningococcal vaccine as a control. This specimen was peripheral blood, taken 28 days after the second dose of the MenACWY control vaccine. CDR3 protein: CSVSRGDTESFF. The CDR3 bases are TGCAGCGTTAGCAGGGGGGATACTGAATCTTTCTTT.